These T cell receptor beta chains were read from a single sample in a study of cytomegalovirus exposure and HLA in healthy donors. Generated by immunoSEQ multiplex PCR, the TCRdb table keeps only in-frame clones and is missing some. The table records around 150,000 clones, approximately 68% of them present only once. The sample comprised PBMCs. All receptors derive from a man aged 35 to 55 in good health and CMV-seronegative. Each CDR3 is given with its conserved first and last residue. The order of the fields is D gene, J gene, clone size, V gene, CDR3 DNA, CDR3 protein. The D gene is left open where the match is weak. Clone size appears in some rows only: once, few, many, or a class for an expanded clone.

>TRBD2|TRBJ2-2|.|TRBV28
TGTGCCAGCAGTTTAAAGGGCCTAGCGGGAAGTTCGAACACCGGGGAGCTGTTTTTT
CASSLKGLAGSSNTGELFF
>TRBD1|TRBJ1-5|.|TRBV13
TGTGCCAGCAGACGGACCAGGGGGCAGGGCGATCAGCCCCAGCATTTT
CASRRTRGQGDQPQHF
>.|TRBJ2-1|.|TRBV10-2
TGCGCCAGCAGCCCAACACCCTACAATGAGCAGTTCTTC
CASSPTPYNEQFF
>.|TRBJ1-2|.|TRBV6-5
TGTGCCAGCAGTTACTCGAGGGCCGCAACTAACTATGGCTACACCTTC
CASSYSRAATNYGYTF
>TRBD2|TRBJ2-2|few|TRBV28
TGTGCCAGCAGTTCTGGACTCCGGGACTACGACACCGGGGAGCTGTTTTTT
CASSSGLRDYDTGELFF
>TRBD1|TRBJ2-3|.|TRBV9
TGTGCCAGCAGCGTAGGTCGGCAGGGGGCAGATACGCAGTATTTT
CASSVGRQGADTQYF
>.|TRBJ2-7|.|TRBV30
TGTGCCTACACCCCGAGTCGGAGCGAGCAGTACTTC
CAYTPSRSEQYF
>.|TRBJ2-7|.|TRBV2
TGTGCCAGCAGTGAAGGTCAGCGGCTAAATTCCTACGAGCAGTACTTC
CASSEGQRLNSYEQYF
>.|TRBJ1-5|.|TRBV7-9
TGTGCCAGCAGCTTAAGCTCCACCGCCAACCAGCCCCAGCATTTT
CASSLSSTANQPQHF
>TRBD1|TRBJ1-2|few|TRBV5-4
TGTGCCAGCAGCTTGGTGGGGGGACAGGGTAGCTACACCTTC
CASSLVGGQGSYTF
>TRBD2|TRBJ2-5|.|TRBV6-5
TGTGCCAGCCGCGGGACTACCCAAGAGACCCAGTACTTC
CASRGTTQETQYF
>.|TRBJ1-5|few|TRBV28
TGTGCCAGCACCCGGCCGCAATACTATAGCAATCAGCCCCAGCATTTT
CASTRPQYYSNQPQHF
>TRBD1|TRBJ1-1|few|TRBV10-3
TGTGCCATCAATTCGCCGGACAGGGGCACTGAAGCTTTCTTT
CAINSPDRGTEAFF
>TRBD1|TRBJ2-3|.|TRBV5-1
TGCGCCAGCAGCTCCCAGGGGGTCGAGACTAGCACAGATACGCAGTATTTT
CASSSQGVETSTDTQYF
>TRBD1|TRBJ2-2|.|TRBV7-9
TGTGCCAGCAGCCGACAGGGTTTTGCGGCGGACACCGGGGAGCTGTTTTTT
CASSRQGFAADTGELFF
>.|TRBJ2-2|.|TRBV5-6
TGTGCCAGCAGCTTGGCCAGGGTTGGGAACACCGGGGAGCTGTTTTTT
CASSLARVGNTGELFF
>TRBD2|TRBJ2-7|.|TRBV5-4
TGTGCCAGCAGCTTGGTGGCGGGGGGCGAGCAGTACTTC
CASSLVAGGEQYF
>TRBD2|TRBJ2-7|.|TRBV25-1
TGTGCCAGCAGTGAAGTCGGTAGCGGGAGGTCTTTGATGGGCGAGCAGTACTTC
CASSEVGSGRSLMGEQYF
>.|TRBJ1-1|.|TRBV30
TGTGCCTGGAGTACAGGGCCGTCAGGTGAAGCTTTCTTT
CAWSTGPSGEAFF
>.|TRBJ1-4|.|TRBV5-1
TGCGCCAGCAGCTCGCGCGGATCGACTAATGAAAAACTGTTTTTT
CASSSRGSTNEKLFF
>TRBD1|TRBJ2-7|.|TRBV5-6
TGTGCCAGCAGCTTGGGTCTCGGACAGGGGGTATACGAGCAGTACTTC
CASSLGLGQGVYEQYF
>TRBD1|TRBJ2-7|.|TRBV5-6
TGTGCCAGCACGCGCCGGGACAGGGTCCAACATGAGCAGTACTTC
CASTRRDRVQHEQYF
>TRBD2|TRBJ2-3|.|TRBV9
TGTGCCAGCAGCGATGGGAGAAGCGGGAGGGCCGGAGATACGCAGTATTTT
CASSDGRSGRAGDTQYF
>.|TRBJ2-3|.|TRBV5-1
TGCGCCAGCAGCTTGGCCGGGAAGAAAGATACGCAGTATTTT
CASSLAGKKDTQYF
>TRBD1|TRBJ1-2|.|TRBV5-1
TGCGCCAGCAGCGGCTCAGGGGGACCGAACTATGGCTACACCTTC
CASSGSGGPNYGYTF
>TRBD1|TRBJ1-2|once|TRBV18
TGTGCCAGCTCCGGGACAGGGGATGGCTACACCTTC
CASSGTGDGYTF
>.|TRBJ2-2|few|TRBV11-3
TGTGCCAGCAGCCCGACAACAGGGTCCACCGGGGAGCTGTTTTTT
CASSPTTGSTGELFF
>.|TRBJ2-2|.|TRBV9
TGTGCCAGCAGCGGTCGGGCCGGGGAGCTGTTTTTT
CASSGRAGELFF
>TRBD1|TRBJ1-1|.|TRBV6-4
TGTGCCAGCAGTCCCGGGACAGGTGGTGGGCATTGGTTT
CASSPGTGGGHWF
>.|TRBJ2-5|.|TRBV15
TGTGCCACCAGCAGAGATCTGACCCCGATGGAGGAGACCCAGTACTTC
CATSRDLTPMEETQYF
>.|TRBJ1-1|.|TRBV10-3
TGTGCCATCAGTGAGTATGCAGGGAATGAAGCTTTCTTT
CAISEYAGNEAFF
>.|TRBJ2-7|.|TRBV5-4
TGTGCCAGCAGCCGGAGCGGTTCTACCTACGAGCAGTACTTC
CASSRSGSTYEQYF
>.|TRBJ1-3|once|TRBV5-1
TGCGCCAGCAGCTTTGGGCAGGGTCTCTCTGGAAACACCATATATTTT
CASSFGQGLSGNTIYF
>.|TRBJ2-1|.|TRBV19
TGTGCCAGTAGTATTCCGGCAGGATCTCTTGAGCAGTTCTTC
CASSIPAGSLEQFF
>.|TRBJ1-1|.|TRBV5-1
TGCGCCAGCAGGAGGGCAGAATACACGGGGAGTTACACTGAAGCTTTCTTT
CASRRAEYTGSYTEAFF
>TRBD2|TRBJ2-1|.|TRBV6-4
TGTGCCAGCAGTGACGGGCGGGAGGGCCCCTACAATGAGCAGTTCTTC
CASSDGREGPYNEQFF
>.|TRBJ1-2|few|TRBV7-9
TGTGCCAGCAGTCAGGGGTATCTTGGCTACACCTTC
CASSQGYLGYTF
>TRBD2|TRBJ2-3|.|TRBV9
TGTGCCAGCAGCGTCTGGGACTACAGCACAGATACGCAGTATTTT
CASSVWDYSTDTQYF
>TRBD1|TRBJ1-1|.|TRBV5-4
TGTGCCAGCAGCTTGGCTGGCAGGGGGCTTACTGAAGCTTTCTTT
CASSLAGRGLTEAFF
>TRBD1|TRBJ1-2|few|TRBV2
TGTGCCAGCAGCGAAACAGGGGGCGTGAATGGCTACACCTTC
CASSETGGVNGYTF